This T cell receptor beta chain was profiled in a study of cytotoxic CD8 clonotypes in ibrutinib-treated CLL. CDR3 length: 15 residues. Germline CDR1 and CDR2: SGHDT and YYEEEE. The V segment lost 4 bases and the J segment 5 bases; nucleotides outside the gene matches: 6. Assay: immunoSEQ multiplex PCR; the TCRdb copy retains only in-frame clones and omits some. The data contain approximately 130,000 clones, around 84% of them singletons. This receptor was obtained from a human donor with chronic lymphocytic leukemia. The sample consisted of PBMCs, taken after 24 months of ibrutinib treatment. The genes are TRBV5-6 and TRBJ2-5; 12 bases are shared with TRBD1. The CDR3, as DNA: TGTGCCAGCAGCCCGGGACAGGGGGCAGGTGAGACCCAGTACTTC. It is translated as CASSPGQGAGETQYF.